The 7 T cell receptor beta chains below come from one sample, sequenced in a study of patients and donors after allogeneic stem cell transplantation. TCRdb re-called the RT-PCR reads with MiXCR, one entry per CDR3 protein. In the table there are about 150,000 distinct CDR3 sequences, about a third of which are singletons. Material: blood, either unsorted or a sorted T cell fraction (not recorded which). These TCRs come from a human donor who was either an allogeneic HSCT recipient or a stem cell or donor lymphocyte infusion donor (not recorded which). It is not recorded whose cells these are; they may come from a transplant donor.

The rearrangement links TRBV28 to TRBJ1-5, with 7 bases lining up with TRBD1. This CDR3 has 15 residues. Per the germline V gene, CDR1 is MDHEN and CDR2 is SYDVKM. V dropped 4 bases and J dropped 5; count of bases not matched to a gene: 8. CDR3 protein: CASSWTGRRDQPQHF. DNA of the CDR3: TGTGCCAGCAGTTGGACAGGCAGAAGGGATCAGCCCCAGCATTTT.

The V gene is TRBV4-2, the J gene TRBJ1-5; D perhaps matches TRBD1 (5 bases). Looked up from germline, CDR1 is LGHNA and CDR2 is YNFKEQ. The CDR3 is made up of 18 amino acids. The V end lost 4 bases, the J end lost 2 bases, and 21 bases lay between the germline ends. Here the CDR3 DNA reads TGTGCCAGCAGCCGACGGGGACGAGGGGTCGAGGGCAATCAGCCCCAGCATTTT. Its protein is CASSRRGRGVEGNQPQHF.

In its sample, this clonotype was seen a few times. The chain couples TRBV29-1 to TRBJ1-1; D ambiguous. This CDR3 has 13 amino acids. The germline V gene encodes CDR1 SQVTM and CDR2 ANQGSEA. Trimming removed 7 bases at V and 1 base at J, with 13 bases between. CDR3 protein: CSANSIKNTEAFF. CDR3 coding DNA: TGCAGCGCTAACAGCATAAAGAACACTGAAGCTTTCTTT.

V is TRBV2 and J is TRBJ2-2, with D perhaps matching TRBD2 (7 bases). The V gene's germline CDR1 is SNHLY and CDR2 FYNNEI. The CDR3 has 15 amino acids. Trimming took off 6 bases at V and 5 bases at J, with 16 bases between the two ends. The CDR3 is CASRVIGGRTGELFF. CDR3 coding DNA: TGTGCCAGCAGAGTTATCGGGGGGCGGACCGGGGAGCTGTTTTTT.

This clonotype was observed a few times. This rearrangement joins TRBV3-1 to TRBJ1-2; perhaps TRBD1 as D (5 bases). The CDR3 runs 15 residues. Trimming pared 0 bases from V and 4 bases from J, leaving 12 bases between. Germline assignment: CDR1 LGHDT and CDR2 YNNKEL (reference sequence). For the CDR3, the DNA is TGTGCCAGCAGCCAAGATGACAGCTTCTTCTATGGCTACACCTTC. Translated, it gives CASSQDDSFFYGYTF.

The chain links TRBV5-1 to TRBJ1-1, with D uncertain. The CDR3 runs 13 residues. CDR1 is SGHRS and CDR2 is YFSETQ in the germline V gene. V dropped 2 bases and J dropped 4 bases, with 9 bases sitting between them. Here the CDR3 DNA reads TGCGCCAGCAGCTTATTATTAAGCACTGAAGCTTTCTTT. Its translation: CASSLLLSTEAFF.

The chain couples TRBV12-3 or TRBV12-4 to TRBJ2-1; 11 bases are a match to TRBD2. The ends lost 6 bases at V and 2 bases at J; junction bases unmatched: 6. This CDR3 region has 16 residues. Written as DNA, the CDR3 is TGTGCCAGCAGACTCAAGGGACTAGCGGCCTACAATGAGCAGTTCTTC. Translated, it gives CASRLKGLAAYNEQFF.